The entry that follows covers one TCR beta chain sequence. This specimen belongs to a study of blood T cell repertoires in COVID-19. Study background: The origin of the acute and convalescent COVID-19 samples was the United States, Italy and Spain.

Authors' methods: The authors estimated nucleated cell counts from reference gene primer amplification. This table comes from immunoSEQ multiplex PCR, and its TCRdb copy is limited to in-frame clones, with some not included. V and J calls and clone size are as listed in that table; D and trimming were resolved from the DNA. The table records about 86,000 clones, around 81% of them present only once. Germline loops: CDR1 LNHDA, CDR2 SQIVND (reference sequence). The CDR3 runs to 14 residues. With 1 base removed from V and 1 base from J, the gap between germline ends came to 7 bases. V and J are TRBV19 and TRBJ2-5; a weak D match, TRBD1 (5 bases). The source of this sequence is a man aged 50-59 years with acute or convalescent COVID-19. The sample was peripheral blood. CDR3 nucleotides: TGTGCCAGTAGTATAGGGGGCCTCCAAGAGACCCAGTACTTC. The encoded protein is CASSIGGLQETQYF.